This TCR beta chain was obtained from a study of cytomegalovirus exposure and HLA in healthy donors. Study conclusions and caveats: CMV antigen specificity was confirmed in vitro for a few CMV-associated chains.

Germline CDR1 and CDR2: LGHNA and YSLEER. The CDR3 extends over 13 amino acids. Trimming shortened V by 7 bases and J by 7 bases, and 16 bases separated the two germline ends. The table came from immunoSEQ multiplex PCR; TCRdb's copy has only in-frame clones and leaves some out. The repertoire holds some 310,000 clones, with roughly 90% as singletons. About this clone itself: The antigen is not known.

This clonotype originated in a man in his thirties or forties in good health and CMV-seronegative. Sequencing used PBMCs. The rearrangement joins TRBV4-3 to TRBJ1-2; D not certain. The CDR3 loop reads CASTLAEGSGYTF. CDR3 DNA: TGCGCCAGCACCCTAGCGGAGGGAAGTGGCTACACCTTC.